This T cell receptor (beta chain) was profiled in a study of T cells in Graves' hyperthyroidism and ophthalmopathy. Regarding the study as a whole: Ophthalmopathy got predicted by the model a median about six months before its onset.

TCR beta CDR3 sequences were amplified from RNA transcripts. First-round RT-PCR of the TCR CDR3 relied on the HTBI primer set. TCRdb re-called the multiplex PCR reads with MiXCR, one entry per CDR3 protein. The table includes a few hundred thousand distinct CDR3 sequences, roughly 15% detected once. The CDR3 is 15 amino acids. The germline V gene encodes CDR1 ENHRY and CDR2 SYGVKD. Deletions cut 0 bases from V and 1 base from J, with 9 bases between. Worth noting for this clonotype: Its antigen is undetermined.

The genes are TRBV10-3 and TRBJ2-5; the D is unclear. The clonotype was recovered from a woman aged 40-49 years with Graves' hyperthyroidism. Sequences were obtained from blood. The CDR3 is CAISESKNGQETQYF. CDR3 sequence (DNA): TGTGCCATCAGTGAGTCCAAAAACGGCCAAGAGACCCAGTACTTC.